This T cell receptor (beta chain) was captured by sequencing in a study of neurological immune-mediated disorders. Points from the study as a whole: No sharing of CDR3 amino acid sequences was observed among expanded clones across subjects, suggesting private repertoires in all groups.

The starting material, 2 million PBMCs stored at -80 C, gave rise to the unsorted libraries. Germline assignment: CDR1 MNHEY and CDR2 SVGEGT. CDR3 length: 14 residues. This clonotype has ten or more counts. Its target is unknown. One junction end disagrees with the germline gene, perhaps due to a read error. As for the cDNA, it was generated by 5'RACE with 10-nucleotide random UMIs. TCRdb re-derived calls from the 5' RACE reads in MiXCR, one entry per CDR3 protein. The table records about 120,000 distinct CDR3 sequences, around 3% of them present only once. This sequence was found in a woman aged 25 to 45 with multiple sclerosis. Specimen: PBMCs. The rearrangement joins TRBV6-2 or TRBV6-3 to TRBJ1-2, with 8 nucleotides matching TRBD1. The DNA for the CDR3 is TGTGCCAGCAGTTACGGGGACAGGAACTATGGCTACACCTTT. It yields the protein CASSYGDRNYGYTF.